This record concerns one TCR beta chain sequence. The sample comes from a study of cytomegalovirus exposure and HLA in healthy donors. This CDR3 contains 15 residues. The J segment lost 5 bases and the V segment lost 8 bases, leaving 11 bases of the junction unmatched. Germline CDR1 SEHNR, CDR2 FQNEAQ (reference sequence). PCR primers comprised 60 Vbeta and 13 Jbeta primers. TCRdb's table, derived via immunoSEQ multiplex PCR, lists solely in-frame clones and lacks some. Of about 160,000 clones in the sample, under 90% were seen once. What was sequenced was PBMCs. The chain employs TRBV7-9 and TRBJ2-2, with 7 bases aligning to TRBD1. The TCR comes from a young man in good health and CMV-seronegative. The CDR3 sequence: CASEGRDRVTGELFF. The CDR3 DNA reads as TGTGCCAGCGAAGGTAGAGACAGGGTGACCGGGGAGCTGTTTTTT. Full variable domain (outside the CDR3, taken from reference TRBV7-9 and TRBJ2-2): DTGVSQNPRHKITKRGQNVTFRCDPISEHNRLYWYRQTLGQGPEFLTYFQNEAQLEKSRLLSDRFSAERPKGSFSTLEIQRTEQGDSAMYLCASEGRDRVTGELFFGEGSRLTVL.